The rows below give T cell receptor beta chains drawn from one sample of a study of blood T cells in healthy people across ages. TCRdb reprocessed the 5' RACE reads with MiXCR, giving one entry per CDR3 protein. The profile shows hundreds of thousands of distinct CDR3 sequences, 46% of them singletons. The material sequenced was blood. The receptors shown here come from a man older than 75 in good health. Each CDR3 is given with its conserved first and last residue. The D gene is left open where the match is weak. Where a row states a size, it is once, few, many or the class of an expanded clone; other rows omit it.

v_call	j_call	d_call	clone_size	cdr3_aa	cdr3_nt
TRBV20-1	TRBJ2-7	NA	few	CSARVGGPTSYEQYF	TGCAGTGCTAGAGTCGGAGGACCGACCTCCTACGAGCAGTACTTC
TRBV6-2/TRBV6-3	TRBJ2-1	NA	NA	CASSYVSGTPERPYNEQFF	TGTGCCAGCAGTTATGTATCCGGGACACCAGAAAGACCCTACAATGAGCAGTTCTTC
TRBV12-3/TRBV12-4	TRBJ1-6	NA	NA	CASSLSGQSGMPLHF	TGTGCCAGCAGTTTAAGTGGACAGTCTGGTATGCCCCTCCACTTT
TRBV14	TRBJ2-2	TRBD2	NA	CASSQVTSGNTGELFF	TGTGCCAGCAGCCAAGTGACTAGCGGAAACACCGGGGAGCTGTTTTTT
TRBV5-6	TRBJ1-1	TRBD1	NA	CASSFTGTANTEAFF	TGTGCCAGCAGCTTCACCGGGACAGCGAACACTGAAGCTTTCTTT
TRBV3-1	TRBJ2-5	NA	few	CASSQTSGGYNEQYF	TGTGCCAGCAGCCAAACTAGTGGAGGTTACAATGAGCAGTACTTC
TRBV29-1	TRBJ2-7	NA	few	CSVGGQHYEQYF	TGCAGCGTCGGGGGACAGCACTACGAGCAGTACTTC
TRBV18	TRBJ2-7	TRBD1	once	CASSRHRGSHEQYF	TGTGCCAGCTCCCGTCACAGGGGGTCCCACGAGCAGTACTTC
TRBV28	TRBJ1-2	NA	NA	CASSSESDRTAVYGYTF	TGTGCCAGCAGTTCTGAGTCCGACAGGACAGCCGTATATGGCTACACCTTC
TRBV20-1	TRBJ1-3	NA	NA	CSARQGGSGNTIYF	TGCAGTGCAAGGCAGGGTGGCTCTGGAAACACCATATATTTT
TRBV29-1	TRBJ1-2	TRBD1	few	CSATQGKDGYTF	TGCAGCGCCACACAGGGGAAGGACGGCTACACCTTC
TRBV20-1	TRBJ2-1	TRBD1	few	CSARATTGASQFF	TGCAGTGCTAGAGCAACGACAGGGGCGTCGCAGTTCTTC
TRBV21-1	TRBJ2-1	NA	NA	CASRDFSSYNEQFF	TGTGCCAGCCGGGACTTTAGCTCCTACAATGAGCAGTTCTTC
TRBV5-1	TRBJ2-5	NA	NA	CASSLNTGPQETQYF	TGCGCCAGCAGCTTAAATACCGGGCCCCAAGAGACCCAGTACTTC
TRBV7-9	TRBJ1-1	NA	few	CASSPWAASNTEAFF	TGTGCCAGCAGCCCCTGGGCAGCGTCGAACACTGAAGCTTTCTTT
TRBV7-3	TRBJ1-1	NA	few	CASSLRGASGNTEAFF	TGTGCCAGCAGCTTAAGAGGCGCATCCGGGAACACTGAAGCTTTCTTT
TRBV29-1	TRBJ2-1	NA	NA	CSVGLPGNEQFF	TGCAGCGTTGGGCTTCCGGGCAATGAGCAGTTCTTC
TRBV7-2	TRBJ2-1	TRBD2	many	CASSFLAGDFYNEQFF	TGTGCCAGCAGCTTCCTAGCGGGAGACTTCTACAATGAGCAGTTCTTC
TRBV20-1	TRBJ1-2	TRBD1	once	CSASDRGRTNYGYTF	TGCAGTGCATCGGACAGGGGTCGGACTAACTATGGCTACACCTTC
TRBV12-3/TRBV12-4	TRBJ1-2	NA	NA	CASSLELAAAGYTF	TGTGCCAGCAGTTTAGAGTTGGCAGCCGCGGGCTACACCTTC
TRBV2	TRBJ1-4	TRBD1	NA	CASSRDSQPEKLFF	TGTGCCAGCAGCCGGGACAGCCAACCGGAAAAACTGTTTTTT
TRBV21-1	TRBJ2-3	NA	few	CASSHRRDGKDYTQYF	TGTGCCAGCAGTCACCGGCGGGACGGGAAGGATTATACGCAGTATTTT
TRBV12-3/TRBV12-4	TRBJ2-7	NA	few	CASRTGTYSEQYF	TGTGCCTCTCGAACCGGGACTTACAGCGAGCAGTACTTC
TRBV6-2/TRBV6-3	TRBJ2-1	TRBD2	few	CASSAGLAALTDNEQFF	TGTGCCAGCAGCGCCGGACTAGCGGCTCTTACTGACAATGAGCAGTTCTTC
TRBV11-2	TRBJ2-1	TRBD2	NA	CASSLVYGGGVYNEQFF	TGTGCCAGCAGCTTAGTTTACGGGGGAGGGGTCTACAATGAGCAGTTCTTC
TRBV4-2	TRBJ2-2	NA	once	CASSQDTYGTGELFF	TGTGCCAGCAGCCAAGATACGTATGGTACCGGGGAGCTGTTTTTT